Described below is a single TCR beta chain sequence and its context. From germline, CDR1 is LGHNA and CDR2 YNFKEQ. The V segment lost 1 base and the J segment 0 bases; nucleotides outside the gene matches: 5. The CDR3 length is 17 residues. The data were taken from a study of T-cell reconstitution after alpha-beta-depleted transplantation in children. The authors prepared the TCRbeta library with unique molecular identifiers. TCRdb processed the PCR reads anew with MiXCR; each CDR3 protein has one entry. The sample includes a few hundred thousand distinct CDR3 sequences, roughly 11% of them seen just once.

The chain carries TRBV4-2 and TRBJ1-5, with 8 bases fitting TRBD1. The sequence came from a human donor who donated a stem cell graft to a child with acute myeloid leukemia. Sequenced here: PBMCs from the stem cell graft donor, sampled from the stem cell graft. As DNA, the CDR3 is TGTGCCAGCAGCCAAGCCGGGACAGGTTATAGCAATCAGCCCCAGCATTTT. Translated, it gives CASSQAGTGYSNQPQHF.